A single sample gave rise to the 28 T cell receptor beta chains below, sequenced in a study of regulatory T cells in long-lasting Graves disease. CDR3 regions were amplified by Arm-PCR using iRepertoire HTBI primers to build TCR beta libraries. TCRdb called the multiplex PCR reads again in MiXCR, with one record for every CDR3 protein. The data contain 400,000 or so distinct CDR3 sequences, around 21% of them seen just once; the ten biggest clones take up less than 25%. Noted time point: persistent/refractory GD, antithyroid drugs over 5 years with positive TRAb. The TCR library was prepared using RNA isolated from PBMCs. Sample: peripheral blood mononuclear cells (PBMCs), taken when the disease was refractory, from a patient treated with antithyroid drugs. These receptors were collected from a female donor with Graves disease.

Many counts were recorded for this clonotype. The V call is TRBV18, the J call TRBJ2-5; D is perhaps TRBD2 (6 bases). Germline CDR1 KGHSH, CDR2 LQKENI. V was cut by 4 bases and J by 2 bases, with 11 bases left in between. The CDR3 runs 14 residues. The CDR3 spells CASSRGTEQETQYF. CDR3 bases: TGTGCCAGCTCACGCGGGACCGAACAAGAGACCCAGTACTTC. Together with reference TRBV18 and TRBJ2-5, the CDR3 gives the full variable domain: NAGVMQNPRHLVRRRGQEARLRCSPMKGHSHVYWYRQLPEEGLKFMVYLQKENIIDESGMPKERFSAEFPKEGPSILRIQQVVRGDSAAYFCASSRGTEQETQYFGPGTRLLVL.

As regards this clonotype: A read error may explain this, as a much larger clone is one base away. It is likely a read error, because the conserved phenylalanine at the end of the CDR3 is missing. The chain combines TRBV3-1 with TRBJ1-1, with a tentative D call TRBD1 (5 bases). Trimming took 1 base from V and 1 from J, leaving 13 bases between them. This CDR3 comprises 16 residues. CDR1 is LGHDT, CDR2 YNNKEL, per germline (reference sequence). The CDR3 region has the DNA TGTGCCAGCAGCCAAGCATTTAGGACAACGAACACTGAAGCTTTCTCT. It encodes CASSQAFRTTNTEAFS.

This clonotype was recorded at least ten times. This chain uses TRBV12-3 or TRBV12-4 with TRBJ1-2, with unresolved D. With 3 bases removed from V and 8 bases from J, the gap between germline ends came to 7 bases. The CDR3 spans 11 residues. The CDR3 loop is CASSFSGGYTF. The CDR3 coding sequence is TGTGCCAGCAGTTTCAGTGGAGGCTACACCTTC.

The chain couples TRBV24-1 to TRBJ2-7; D gene uncertain. The length of the CDR3 is 14 residues. The V end was cut by 1 base, the J end by 0 bases, with 6 bases between. Germline CDR1 is KGHDR and CDR2 is SFDVKD. The CDR3 DNA reads as TGTGCCACCAGTGATTTAACCTACTCCTACGAGCAGTACTTC. Amino acid sequence: CATSDLTYSYEQYF.

This clonotype has a count of ten or more. J is TRBJ1-6 and V is TRBV12-3 or TRBV12-4; 7 bases agree with TRBD1. The CDR3 has 13 residues. V was clipped by 6 bases and J by 10 bases; unmatched bases: 6. DNA for the CDR3: TGTGCCAGCAGGCAGGGGGTGGGGTCACCCCTCCACTTT. It yields the protein CASRQGVGSPLHF.

The genes are TRBV7-2 and TRBJ1-1; D gene ambiguous. V lost 0 bases, J lost 3 bases, and 8 bases lay in between. Germline V CDR1 and CDR2: SGHTA, FQGNSA. This CDR3 comprises 14 residues. CDR3 in amino acids: CASSLAESYTEAFF. CDR3 DNA: TGTGCCAGCAGCTTAGCCGAGAGTTACACTGAAGCTTTCTTT.

CDR3 sequence: CASIPGAPTHEQYF. DNA of the CDR3: TGTGCCAGCATCCCAGGGGCCCCAACCCACGAGCAGTACTTC. This rearrangement joins TRBV6-2 or TRBV6-3 to TRBJ2-7; D perhaps matches TRBD1 (6 bases). V lost 7 bases and J 5 bases, leaving 18 bases between the germline ends. This CDR3 has 14 amino acids. Germline V gene data show CDR1 as MNHEY and CDR2 as SVGEGT.

This clonotype showed up just a few times. The rearrangement links TRBV6-5 to TRBJ1-5, with D hard to call. Trimming removed 0 bases at V and 6 bases at J, with 9 bases between. CDR3 length: 14 amino acids. Germline assignment: CDR1 MNHEY and CDR2 SVGAGI. CDR3 DNA sequence: TGTGCCAGCAGTTACTCAGGAGAAAGTCAGCCCCAGCATTTT. Translation: CASSYSGESQPQHF.

CDR3 amino acids: CSVRPRLVDEQYF. In nucleotides, the CDR3 is TGCAGCGTTAGGCCTCGGCTAGTGGACGAGCAGTACTTC. J is TRBJ2-7 and V is TRBV29-1; D is unresolved. V was pared by 5 bases and J by 5 bases, with 16 bases between. Germline CDR1 SQVTM, CDR2 ANQGSEA. The CDR3 is made up of 13 amino acids.

This clonotype was seen at least ten times. This chain links TRBV12-3 or TRBV12-4 with TRBJ2-7; 7 nucleotides line up with TRBD1. This CDR3 spans 15 amino acids. The J segment lost 3 bases and the V segment lost 6 bases, leaving 11 bases of the junction unmatched. CDR3 sequence reads: CASSRSGQRNYEQYF. In DNA form, the CDR3 reads TGTGCCAGCAGCCGATCGGGACAGCGTAACTACGAGCAGTACTTC.

The genes are TRBV30 and TRBJ2-1; D is unresolved. The CDR3 runs to 11 residues. Germline CDR1 is GTSNPN and CDR2 is SVGIG (reference sequence). The V end lost 2 bases, the J end lost 6 bases, and 5 bases lay between the germline ends. CDR3 in DNA: TGTGCCTGGAGTAGTTCCAATGAGCAGTTCTTC. Its protein product is CAWSSSNEQFF.

In its sample, this clonotype was seen many times. This CDR3 reads CASSLTGHGVYEQYF. In DNA, the CDR3 is TGTGCCAGCAGCTTAACGGGACATGGGGTCTACGAGCAGTACTTC. The chain employs TRBV11-2 and TRBJ2-7; tentative D call: TRBD1 (6 bases). CDR1 SGHAT and CDR2 FQNNGV come from the germline V gene. Trimming shortened V by 2 bases and J by 3 bases, and 14 bases separated the two germline ends. The CDR3 spans 15 residues.

This clonotype was detected a few times. The V call is TRBV18, the J call TRBJ2-7; 9 bases align to TRBD2. The junction had 6 bases not matched to a gene; V was cut back by 2 bases and J by 7 bases. In germline, CDR1 is KGHSH, CDR2 LQKENI. The CDR3 sequence is 14 residues long. The CDR3 region is CASSPLAGVEEQYF. In DNA, the CDR3 is TGTGCCAGCTCACCATTAGCGGGAGTCGAGGAGCAGTACTTC.

This clonotype was picked up many times. The chain links TRBV6-1 to TRBJ2-6; D may be TRBD1 (7 bases). V lost 8 bases and J lost 2, with 16 bases in between. The CDR3 totals 16 residues. Germline V lookup: CDR1 MNHNS, CDR2 SASEGT. CDR3 protein: CASGIRGVAGANVLTF. DNA for the CDR3: TGTGCCAGCGGCATCAGGGGGGTCGCTGGGGCCAACGTCCTGACTTTC.

At least ten counts were recorded for this clonotype. V is TRBV12-3 or TRBV12-4 and J is TRBJ1-5, with D hard to call. Trimming took off 0 bases at V and 4 bases at J, with 13 bases between the two ends. This CDR3 contains 16 residues. This CDR3 reads CASSLALADTNQPQHF. In DNA form, the CDR3 reads TGTGCCAGCAGTTTAGCGTTGGCTGACACTAATCAGCCCCAGCATTTT.

The genes are TRBV5-1 and TRBJ2-7; a weak D match, TRBD1 (6 bases). Germline CDR1 SGHRS, CDR2 YFSETQ. The CDR3 is 14 amino acids. Trimming removed 1 base from V and 6 bases from J, with 14 bases in between. CDR3 coding DNA: TGCGCCAGCAGCTTGCCACAGGGCCTTGGCGAGCAGTACTTC. It specifies CASSLPQGLGEQYF.

The genes are TRBV20-1 and TRBJ2-1, with 8 bases matching TRBD2. V lost 6 bases, J lost 1 base, and 8 bases stayed unmatched. Germline V gene sequence: CDR1 DFQATT, CDR2 SNEGSKA (reference sequence). CDR3 size: 15 residues. DNA for the CDR3: TGCAGTGCAAAAAGCGGGAGCCCTTCCTACAATGAGCAGTTCTTC. Its translation is CSAKSGSPSYNEQFF.

This clonotype was seen a single time. The genes are TRBV19 and TRBJ1-1, with a tentative D call TRBD1 (5 bases). Germline loops: CDR1 LNHDA, CDR2 SQIVND (reference sequence). The CDR3 runs to 13 residues. The V end lost 4 bases, the J end lost 4 bases, and 10 bases lay between the germline ends. CDR3 amino acids: CASSTGSGTEAFF. As DNA, the CDR3 is TGTGCCAGTAGTACAGGGTCGGGCACTGAAGCTTTCTTT. Combining the CDR3 with reference TRBV19 and TRBJ1-1 gives the whole variable domain DGGITQSPKYLFRKEGQNVTLSCEQNLNHDAMYWYRQDPGQGLRLIYYSQIVNDFQKGDIAEGYSVSREKKESFPLTVTSAQKNPTAFYLCASSTGSGTEAFFGQGTRLTVV.

This clonotype was seen a single time. A much larger clone differs from this one at a single base, so this may be a read error. The chain couples TRBV29-1 to TRBJ1-1; a weak D match, TRBD1 (5 bases). The ends were cut back, 6 bases at V and 4 bases at J, with 12 bases in the middle. CDR3 length: 12 amino acids. CDR1 is SQVTM and CDR2 is ANQGSEA in the germline V gene. CDR3: CSVRQSPTEAFF. CDR3 in DNA: TGCAGCGTGAGACAGAGCCCCACTGAAGCTTTCTTT. Variable domain in full (rest from reference TRBV29-1 and TRBJ1-1): SAVISQKPSRDICQRGTSLTIQCQVDSQVTMMFWYRQQPGQSLTLIATANQGSEATYESGFVIDKFPISRPNLTFSTLTVSNMSPEDSSIYLCSVRQSPTEAFFGQGTRLTVV.

There are a few counts of this clonotype. A much larger clone differs by one base, so this may be a read error. The chain joins TRBV20-1 to TRBJ1-1; D not resolved. The CDR3 contains 13 residues. CDR1 and CDR2 from the germline V gene are DFQATT and SNEGSKA (reference sequence). As DNA, the CDR3 is TGCAGTGGGTCAAGATCTCCGAACACTGATGCTTTCTTT. As protein: CSGSRSPNTDAFF.

This clonotype came up a few times. V gene TRBV29-1 combines with J gene TRBJ2-7; weak D call: TRBD2 (6 bases). This CDR3 is built from 13 residues. Germline V gene data show CDR1 as SQVTM and CDR2 as ANQGSEA. V was pared by 6 bases and J by 3 bases, with 15 bases between. CDR3 loop: CSVQSGLHYEQYF. CDR3 DNA: TGCAGCGTCCAATCGGGACTCCACTACGAGCAGTACTTC.

This chain connects TRBV4-1 to TRBJ1-5, with 7 bases that match TRBD1. With 1 base clipped from V and 3 bases from J, the junction kept 3 bases outside the gene matches. The CDR3 extends over 15 amino acids. CDR1 MGHRA and CDR2 YSYEKL come from the germline V gene. In nucleotides, the CDR3 is TGCGCCAGCAGCCAAGGACAGGGATACAATCAGCCCCAGCATTTT. This encodes CASSQGQGYNQPQHF.

The V and J genes are TRBV20-1 and TRBJ2-7; 10 positions match TRBD2. The CDR3 loop spans 16 amino acids. The V gene end was trimmed by 2 bases and the J gene end by 5 bases; junction bases not matched to a gene: 12. CDR1 and CDR2 from the germline V gene are DFQATT and SNEGSKA (reference sequence). DNA for the CDR3: TGCAGTGCTAGACCTTGGACTAGCGGAGAATCCAACGAGCAGTACTTC. Protein product: CSARPWTSGESNEQYF.

The table lists this clonotype with a few counts. The chain links TRBV6-1 to TRBJ1-1, with D tentatively TRBD1 (5 bases). This CDR3 is 14 amino acids long. Trimming stripped 6 bases from V and 1 base from J, with 12 bases between. Germline V gives CDR1 MNHNS, CDR2 SASEGT. CDR3 sequence (DNA): TGTGCCAGCAGCCCGGGACGGTGGAACACTGAAGCTTTCTTT. It translates to CASSPGRWNTEAFF.

Points on this clonotype: This may be a read error: a much more frequent sequence differs by one nucleotide. The V and J genes are TRBV24-1 and TRBJ2-5, with D possibly TRBD2 on 6 matching bases. CDR1 KGHDR and CDR2 SFDVKD come from the germline V gene. The CDR3 has 12 residues. V was trimmed by 5 bases and J by 9 bases, leaving 12 bases between them. CDR3 residues: CATSVAGGAQYF. The CDR3, as DNA: TGTGCCACCAGTGTTGCAGGAGGGGCCCAGTACTTC.

This clonotype was seen more than once but under ten times. The chain combines TRBV7-2 with TRBJ1-1; D is perhaps TRBD1 (6 bases). This CDR3 has 13 residues. The germline CDR1 and CDR2 sequences are SGHTA and FQGNSA. V was pared by 5 bases and J by 3 bases, with 10 bases between. CDR3 loop: CASSQQGYTEAFF. DNA for the CDR3: TGTGCCAGCAGCCAACAGGGTTACACTGAAGCTTTCTTT.

As for this clonotype: A read error may be the cause here, since a much bigger clone is one base away. The J gene is TRBJ2-7, the V gene TRBV27; D perhaps matches TRBD2 (6 bases). This CDR3 is built from 13 residues. CDR1 MNHEY and CDR2 SMNVEV come from the germline V gene (reference sequence). The CDR3 protein is CASRISGTYERYF. The CDR3, as DNA: TGTGCCAGCAGAATTAGCGGTACCTACGAGCGGTACTTC.

The CDR3 loop is CASSQEQGSGSGANVLTF. Here the CDR3 DNA reads TGTGCCAGCAGCCAAGAACAGGGGTCGGGATCTGGGGCCAACGTCCTGACTTTC. The chain employs TRBV4-2 and TRBJ2-6, with 7 bases identical to TRBD1. The CDR3 contains 18 residues. The germline CDR1 and CDR2 sequences are LGHNA and YNFKEQ. V lost 0 bases, J lost 1 base, and 6 bases stayed unmatched.